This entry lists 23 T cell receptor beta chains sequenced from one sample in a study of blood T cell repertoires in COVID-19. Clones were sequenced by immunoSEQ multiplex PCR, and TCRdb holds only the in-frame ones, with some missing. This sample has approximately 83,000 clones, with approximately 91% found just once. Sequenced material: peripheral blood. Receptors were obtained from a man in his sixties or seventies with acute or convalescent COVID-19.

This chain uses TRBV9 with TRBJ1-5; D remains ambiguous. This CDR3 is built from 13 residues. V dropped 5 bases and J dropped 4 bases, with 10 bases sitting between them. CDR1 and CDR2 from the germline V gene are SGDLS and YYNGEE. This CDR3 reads CASSHTVNQPQHF. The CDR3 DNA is TGTGCCAGCAGTCATACGGTAAATCAGCCCCAGCATTTT.

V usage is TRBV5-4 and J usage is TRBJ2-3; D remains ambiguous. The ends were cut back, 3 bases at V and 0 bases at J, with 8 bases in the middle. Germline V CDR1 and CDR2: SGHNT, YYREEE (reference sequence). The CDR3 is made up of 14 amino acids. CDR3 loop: CASSSTSSTDTQYF. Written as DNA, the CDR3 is TGTGCCAGCAGCTCCACTTCTAGCACAGATACGCAGTATTTT.

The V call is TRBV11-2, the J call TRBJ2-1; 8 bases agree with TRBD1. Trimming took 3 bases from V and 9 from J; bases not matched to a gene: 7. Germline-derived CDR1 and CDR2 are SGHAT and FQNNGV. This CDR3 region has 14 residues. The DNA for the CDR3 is TGTGCCAGCAGCTTGATCAGGGGGCGCGGTGAGCAGTTCTTC. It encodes CASSLIRGRGEQFF.

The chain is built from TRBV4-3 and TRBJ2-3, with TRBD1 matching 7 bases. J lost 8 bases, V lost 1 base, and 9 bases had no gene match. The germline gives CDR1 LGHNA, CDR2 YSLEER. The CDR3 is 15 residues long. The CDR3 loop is CASSQGGGPVGTQYF. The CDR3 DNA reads TGCGCCAGCAGCCAAGGAGGGGGCCCCGTGGGTACGCAGTATTTT.

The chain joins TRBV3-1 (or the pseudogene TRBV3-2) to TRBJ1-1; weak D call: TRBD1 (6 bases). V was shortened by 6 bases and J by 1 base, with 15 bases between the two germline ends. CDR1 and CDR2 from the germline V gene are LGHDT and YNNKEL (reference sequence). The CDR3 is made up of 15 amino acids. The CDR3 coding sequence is TGTGCCAGCAGACACTCCGGGACAACGAACACTGAAGCTTTCTTT. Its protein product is CASRHSGTTNTEAFF.

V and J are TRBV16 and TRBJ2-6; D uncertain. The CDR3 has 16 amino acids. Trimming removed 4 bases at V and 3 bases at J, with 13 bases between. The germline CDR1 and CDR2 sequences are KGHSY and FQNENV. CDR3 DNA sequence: TGTGCCAGCAGCCCTTCACGGGTGGGTGGGGCCAACGTCCTGACTTTC. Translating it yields CASSPSRVGGANVLTF.

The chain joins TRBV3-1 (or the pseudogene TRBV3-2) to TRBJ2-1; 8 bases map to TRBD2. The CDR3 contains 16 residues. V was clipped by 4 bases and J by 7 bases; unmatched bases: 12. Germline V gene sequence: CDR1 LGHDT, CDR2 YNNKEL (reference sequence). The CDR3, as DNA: TGTGCCAGCAGCCCGCAGCCGTCGGGAGGGCCGAATGAGCAGTTCTTC. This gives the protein CASSPQPSGGPNEQFF.

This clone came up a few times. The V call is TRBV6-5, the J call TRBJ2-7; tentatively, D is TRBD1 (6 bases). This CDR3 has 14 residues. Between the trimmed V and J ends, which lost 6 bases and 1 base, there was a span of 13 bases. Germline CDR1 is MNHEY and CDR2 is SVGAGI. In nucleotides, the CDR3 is TGTGCCAGCAGGAGTCTACAGGGTTCCTACGAGCAGTACTTC. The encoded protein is CASRSLQGSYEQYF.

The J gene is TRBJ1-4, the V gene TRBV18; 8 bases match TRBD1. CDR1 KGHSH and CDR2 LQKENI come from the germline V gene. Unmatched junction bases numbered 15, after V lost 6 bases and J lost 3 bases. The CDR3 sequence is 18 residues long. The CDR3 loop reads CASSRYQQGGTANEKLFF. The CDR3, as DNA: TGTGCCAGCTCGCGATATCAACAGGGGGGAACGGCTAATGAAAAACTGTTTTTT.

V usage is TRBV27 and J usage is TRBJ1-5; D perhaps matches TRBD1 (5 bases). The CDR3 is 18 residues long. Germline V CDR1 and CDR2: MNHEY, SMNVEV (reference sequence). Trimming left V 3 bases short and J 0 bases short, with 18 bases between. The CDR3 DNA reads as TGTGCCAGCAGTTTTTCAAGCGGCAGGGACTATAGCAATCAGCCCCAGCATTTT. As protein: CASSFSSGRDYSNQPQHF.

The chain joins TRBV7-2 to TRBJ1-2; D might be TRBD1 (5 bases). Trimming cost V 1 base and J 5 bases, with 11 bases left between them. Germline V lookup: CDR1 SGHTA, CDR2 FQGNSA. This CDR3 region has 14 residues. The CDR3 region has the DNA TGTGCCAGCAGCTTAGGACACTCAGGGTATGGCTACACCTTC. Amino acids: CASSLGHSGYGYTF.

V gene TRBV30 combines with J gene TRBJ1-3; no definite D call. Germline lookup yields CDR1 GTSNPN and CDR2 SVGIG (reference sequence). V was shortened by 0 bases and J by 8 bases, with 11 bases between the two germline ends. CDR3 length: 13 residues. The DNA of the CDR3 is TGTGCCTGGAGTGTATCCGCGGCGCACACCATATATTTT. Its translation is CAWSVSAAHTIYF.

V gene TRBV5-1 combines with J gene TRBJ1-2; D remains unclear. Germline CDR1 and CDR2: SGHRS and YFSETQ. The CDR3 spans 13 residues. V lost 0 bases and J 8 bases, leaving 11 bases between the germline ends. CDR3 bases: TGCGCCAGCAGCTTGGCCTGGGGAGAGGGCTACACCTTC. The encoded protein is CASSLAWGEGYTF.

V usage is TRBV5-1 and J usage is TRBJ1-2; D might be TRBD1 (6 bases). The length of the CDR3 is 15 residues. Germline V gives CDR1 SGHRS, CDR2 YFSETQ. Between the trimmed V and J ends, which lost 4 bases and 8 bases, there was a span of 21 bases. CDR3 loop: CASSPEGETGRGYTF. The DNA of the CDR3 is TGCGCCAGCAGCCCAGAGGGGGAAACTGGCCGCGGCTACACCTTC.

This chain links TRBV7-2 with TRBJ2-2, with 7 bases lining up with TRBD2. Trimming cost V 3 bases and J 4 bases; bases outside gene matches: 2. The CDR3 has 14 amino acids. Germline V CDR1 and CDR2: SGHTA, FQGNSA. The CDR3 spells CASSLGGTTGELFF. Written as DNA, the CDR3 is TGTGCCAGCAGCTTGGGGGGGACCACCGGGGAGCTGTTTTTT.

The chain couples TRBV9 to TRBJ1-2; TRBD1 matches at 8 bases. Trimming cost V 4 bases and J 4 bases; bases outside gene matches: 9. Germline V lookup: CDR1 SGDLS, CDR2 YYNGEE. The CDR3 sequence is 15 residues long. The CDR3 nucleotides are TGTGCCAGCAGCCCTAAAACAGGGGGATCCTATGGCTACACCTTC. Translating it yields CASSPKTGGSYGYTF.

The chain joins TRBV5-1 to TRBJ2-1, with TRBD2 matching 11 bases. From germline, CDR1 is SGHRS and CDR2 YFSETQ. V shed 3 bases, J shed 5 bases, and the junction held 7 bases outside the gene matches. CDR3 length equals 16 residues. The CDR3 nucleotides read TGCGCCAGCAGCTCCCGTAGCGGGGGGGCCGACAATGAGCAGTTCTTC. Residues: CASSSRSGGADNEQFF.

The CDR3 DNA follows: TGTGCCAGCAGTCTTAGGGACAGAATTAATTCACCCCTCCACTTT. This codes for CASSLRDRINSPLHF. The rearrangement uses TRBV3-1 (or the pseudogene TRBV3-2) and TRBJ1-6, with 7 bases that match TRBD1. This CDR3 is built from 15 residues. V dropped 6 bases and J dropped 6; count of bases not matched to a gene: 8. Germline V CDR1 and CDR2: LGHDT, YNNKEL (reference sequence).

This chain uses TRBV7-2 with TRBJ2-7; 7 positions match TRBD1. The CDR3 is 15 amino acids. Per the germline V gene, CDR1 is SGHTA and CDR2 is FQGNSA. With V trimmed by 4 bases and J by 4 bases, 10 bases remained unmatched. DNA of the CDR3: TGTGCCAGCAGCTCAACCGGACAGGTTAGATACGAGCAGTACTTC. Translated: CASSSTGQVRYEQYF.

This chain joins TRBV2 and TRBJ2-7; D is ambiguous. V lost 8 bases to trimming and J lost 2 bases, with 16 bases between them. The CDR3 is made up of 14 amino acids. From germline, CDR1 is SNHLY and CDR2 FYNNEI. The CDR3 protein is CASQQLLITYEQYF. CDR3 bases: TGTGCCAGCCAACAGCTACTTATTACCTACGAGCAGTACTTC. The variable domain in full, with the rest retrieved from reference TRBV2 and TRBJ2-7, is EPEVTQTPSHQVTQMGQEVILRCVPISNHLYFYWYRQILGQKVEFLVSFYNNEISEKSEIFDDQFSVERPDGSNFTLKIRSTKLEDSAMYFCASQQLLITYEQYFGPGTRLTVT.

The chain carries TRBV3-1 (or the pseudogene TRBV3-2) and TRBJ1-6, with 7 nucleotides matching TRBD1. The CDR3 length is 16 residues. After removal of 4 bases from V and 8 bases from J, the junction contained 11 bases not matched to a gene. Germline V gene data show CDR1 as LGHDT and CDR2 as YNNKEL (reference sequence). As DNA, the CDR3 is TGTGCCAGCAGCCCTTTGACAGGGACGAAGGATTCACCCCTCCACTTT. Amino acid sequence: CASSPLTGTKDSPLHF.

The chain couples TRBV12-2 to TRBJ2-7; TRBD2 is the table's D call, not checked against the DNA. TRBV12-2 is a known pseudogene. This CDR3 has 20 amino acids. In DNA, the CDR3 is TGTGCAAGTCGCTTAGTAGGGCGGCAGGCCGGGACTAGCGGGAGTAACGAGCAGTACTTC. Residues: CASRLVGRQAGTSGSNEQYF.

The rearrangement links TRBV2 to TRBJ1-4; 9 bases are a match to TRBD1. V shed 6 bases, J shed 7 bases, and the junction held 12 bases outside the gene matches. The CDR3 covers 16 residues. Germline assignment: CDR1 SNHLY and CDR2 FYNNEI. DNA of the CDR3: TGTGCCAGCAGAGCAAAAACAGGGGGCTTGCGTGAAAAACTGTTTTTT. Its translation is CASRAKTGGLREKLFF.